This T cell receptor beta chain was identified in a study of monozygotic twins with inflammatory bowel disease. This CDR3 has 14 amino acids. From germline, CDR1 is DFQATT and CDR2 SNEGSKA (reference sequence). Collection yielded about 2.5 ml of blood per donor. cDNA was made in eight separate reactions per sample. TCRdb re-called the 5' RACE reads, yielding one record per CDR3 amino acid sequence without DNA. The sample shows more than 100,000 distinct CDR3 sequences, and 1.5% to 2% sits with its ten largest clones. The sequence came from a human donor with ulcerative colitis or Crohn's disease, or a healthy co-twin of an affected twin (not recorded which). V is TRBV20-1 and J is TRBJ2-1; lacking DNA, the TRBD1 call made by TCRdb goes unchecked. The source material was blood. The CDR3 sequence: CSARPEIGINEQFF.